Shown below are 14 T cell receptor beta chains from a single sample sequenced in a study of T cells in Graves' hyperthyroidism and ophthalmopathy. Amplified TCR beta CDR3 regions came from RNA transcripts. HTBI primers were used for first-round RT-PCR of the TCR CDR3. Via MiXCR, TCRdb re-called the multiplex PCR reads, giving one row per CDR3 protein. The sample lists 200,000 to 300,000 distinct CDR3 sequences, roughly 15% occurring once. The sample consisted of blood. The receptors stem from a young woman with Graves' ophthalmopathy.

This clonotype was detected many times. The V call is TRBV10-1, the J call TRBJ2-2, with D hard to call. Germline V CDR1 and CDR2: WNHNN, SYGVQD (reference sequence). The CDR3 spans 12 residues. The germline V and J ends were trimmed by 10 bases and 0 bases, with 6 bases remaining between them. The DNA for the CDR3 is TGCGCCACCCGATCGAACACCGGGGAGCTGTTTTTT. Its protein is CATRSNTGELFF.

This clonotype was counted many times. An end of the junction does not agree with germline; a read error may underlie this. The chain combines TRBV3-1 with TRBJ2-3, with D tentatively TRBD2 (6 bases). Germline V CDR1 and CDR2: LGHDT, YNNKEL (reference sequence). This CDR3 has 16 residues. DNA for the CDR3: TGTACCAGCAGCCATTCCTGGGGGGTTAGCACAGATACGCAGTATTTT. This encodes CTSSHSWGVSTDTQYF.

This clonotype came up many times. V is TRBV5-1 and J is TRBJ2-1; 11 bases are a match to TRBD2. CDR3 length: 16 residues. Germline CDR1 is SGHRS and CDR2 is YFSETQ. V dropped 5 bases and J dropped 6; count of bases not matched to a gene: 10. DNA for the CDR3: TGCGCCAGCAGTTCCGAAGCGACTAGCGGGACCAATGAGCAGTTCTTC. The encoded protein is CASSSEATSGTNEQFF.

This clonotype was counted many times. The V call is TRBV9, the J call TRBJ1-6; weak D call: TRBD1 (6 bases). The germline gives CDR1 SGDLS, CDR2 YYNGEE. The CDR3 is 15 amino acids. With 4 bases removed from V and 7 bases from J, the gap between germline ends came to 15 bases. In nucleotides, the CDR3 is TGTGCCAGCAGCATAGGACAGACAAACAATTCACCCCTCCACTTT. It codes for CASSIGQTNNSPLHF.

This clonotype was counted many times. The chain is built from TRBV6-1 and TRBJ1-1; no clear D. Between the trimmed V and J ends, which lost 2 bases and 4 bases, there was a span of 8 bases. Germline V gene data show CDR1 as MNHNS and CDR2 as SASEGT. The CDR3 runs 13 residues. CDR3 protein: CASSEFRVTEAFF. The CDR3 DNA reads TGTGCCAGCAGTGAATTCCGAGTCACTGAAGCTTTCTTT.

This clonotype was detected many times. The genes are TRBV5-5 and TRBJ1-5; D is unresolved. The CDR3 is 15 residues long. Trimming shortened V by 4 bases and J by 2 bases, and 13 bases separated the two germline ends. Germline V lookup: CDR1 SGHKS, CDR2 YYEKEE (reference sequence). CDR3 amino acids: CASSLGAIGNQPQHF. Here the CDR3 DNA reads TGTGCCAGCAGCCTGGGCGCAATAGGCAATCAGCCCCAGCATTTT.

This clonotype was recorded many times. The chain is built from TRBV28 and TRBJ1-2; 7 bases line up with TRBD1. CDR1 and CDR2 from the germline V gene are MDHEN and SYDVKM. V was clipped by 3 bases and J by 2 bases; unmatched bases: 3. The CDR3 contains 14 residues. The CDR3 loop reads CASSFPGQNYGYTF. The CDR3 bases are TGTGCCAGCAGTTTCCCGGGACAGAACTATGGCTACACCTTC.

This clonotype was recorded many times. This sequence joins TRBV9 and TRBJ1-5; a weak D match, TRBD1 (6 bases). CDR3 length equals 13 residues. Trimming took 3 bases from V and 4 from J, leaving 8 bases between them. CDR1 is SGDLS, CDR2 YYNGEE, per germline. The CDR3 coding sequence is TGTGCCAGCAGCGACACAGGGAATCAGCCCCAGCATTTT. Its translation: CASSDTGNQPQHF.

V and J are TRBV5-1 and TRBJ2-3; the D call may be TRBD1 or TRBD2 (6 bases each). CDR3 length: 15 residues. Germline V gene data show CDR1 as SGHRS and CDR2 as YFSETQ. Trimming left V 4 bases short and J 5 bases short, with 17 bases between. The CDR3 bases are TGCGCCAGCAGCACTGAGGGGGGTTCGATAGATACGCAGTATTTT. This gives the protein CASSTEGGSIDTQYF.

This clonotype was seen at least ten times. CDR3 in DNA: TGCAGTGCTCGTGGATCCAGCTCCTACGAGCAGTACTTC. This encodes CSARGSSSYEQYF. The chain recombines TRBV20-1 with TRBJ2-7; D not certain. This CDR3 is built from 13 residues. Germline V gene lookup returns CDR1 DFQATT and CDR2 SNEGSKA (reference sequence). V lost 5 bases and J lost 0, with 11 bases in between.

At least ten counts were recorded for this clonotype. As DNA, the CDR3 is TGTGCCACCAGCGGTGACAGGTGGGAGACCCAGTACTTC. Protein: CATSGDRWETQYF. The rearrangement links TRBV15 to TRBJ2-5; D is perhaps TRBD1 (6 bases). V gave up 5 bases and J gave up 5 bases, with 12 bases separating them. Looked up from germline, CDR1 is LNHNV and CDR2 is YYDKDF (reference sequence). There are 13 residues in the CDR3.

This clonotype was observed at least ten times. The rearrangement joins TRBV7-9 to TRBJ2-7, with D maybe TRBD2 (5 bases). Germline CDR1 reads SEHNR; CDR2 reads FQNEAQ (reference sequence). This CDR3 contains 12 residues. V was pared by 6 bases and J by 6 bases, with 12 bases between. The CDR3 DNA is TGTGCCAGCAGTTTCGGAGCGGCCGAGCAGTACTTC. It is translated as CASSFGAAEQYF.

This clonotype was counted at least ten times. The chain links TRBV2 to TRBJ1-6, with D possibly being TRBD1 (5 bases). Germline V CDR1 and CDR2: SNHLY, FYNNEI. The CDR3 runs 13 residues. The ends were cut back, 7 bases at V and 7 bases at J, with 11 bases in the middle. CDR3 DNA sequence: TGTGCCAGCATGAGGCAGGGAAATTCACCCCTCCACTTT. This encodes CASMRQGNSPLHF.

This clonotype has just one count. The chain recombines TRBV12-3 or TRBV12-4 with TRBJ2-7, with 8 bases matching TRBD2. Trimming removed 2 bases from V and 4 bases from J; junction bases left unmatched: 4. The CDR3 is made up of 14 amino acids. CDR3: CASSLQLAAYEQYF. The CDR3 DNA sequence: TGTGCCAGCAGTTTACAACTAGCGGCTTACGAGCAGTACTTC.